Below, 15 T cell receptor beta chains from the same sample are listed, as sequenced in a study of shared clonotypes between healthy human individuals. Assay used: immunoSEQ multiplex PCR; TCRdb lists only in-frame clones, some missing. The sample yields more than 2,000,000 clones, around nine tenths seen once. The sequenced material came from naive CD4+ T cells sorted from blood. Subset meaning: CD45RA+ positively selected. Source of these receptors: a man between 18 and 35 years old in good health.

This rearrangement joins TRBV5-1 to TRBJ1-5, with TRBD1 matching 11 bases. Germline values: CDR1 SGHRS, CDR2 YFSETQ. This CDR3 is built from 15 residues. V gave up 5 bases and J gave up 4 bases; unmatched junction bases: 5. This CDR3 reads CASRLGTGGNQPQHF. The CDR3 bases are TGCGCCAGCAGATTAGGGACAGGGGGAAATCAGCCCCAGCATTTT.

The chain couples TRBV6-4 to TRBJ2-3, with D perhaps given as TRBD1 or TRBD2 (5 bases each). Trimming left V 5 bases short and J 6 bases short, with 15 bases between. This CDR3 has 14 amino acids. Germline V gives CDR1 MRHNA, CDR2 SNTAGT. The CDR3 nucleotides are TGTGCCAGCAGTCCGGGACCGCCGGTGGATACGCAGTATTTT. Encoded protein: CASSPGPPVDTQYF.

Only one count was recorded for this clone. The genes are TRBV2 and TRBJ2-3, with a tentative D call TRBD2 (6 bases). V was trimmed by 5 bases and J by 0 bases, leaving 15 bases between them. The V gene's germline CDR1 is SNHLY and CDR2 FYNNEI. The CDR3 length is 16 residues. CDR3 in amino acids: CASSKTGLPSTDTQYF. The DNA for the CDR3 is TGTGCCAGCAGTAAGACGGGACTTCCTAGCACAGATACGCAGTATTTT.

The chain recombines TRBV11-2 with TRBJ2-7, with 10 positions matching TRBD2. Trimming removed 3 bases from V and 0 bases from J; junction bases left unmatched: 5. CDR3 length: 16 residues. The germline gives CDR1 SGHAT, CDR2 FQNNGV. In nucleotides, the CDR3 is TGTGCCAGCAGCTTGAAACTAGCGGGATCCTCCTACGAGCAGTACTTC. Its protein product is CASSLKLAGSSYEQYF.

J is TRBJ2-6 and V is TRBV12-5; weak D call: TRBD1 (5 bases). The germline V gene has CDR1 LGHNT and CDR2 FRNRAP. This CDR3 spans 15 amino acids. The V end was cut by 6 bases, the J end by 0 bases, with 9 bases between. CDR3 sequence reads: CASGTVLSGANVLTF. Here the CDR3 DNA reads TGTGCTAGTGGGACAGTACTCTCTGGGGCCAACGTCCTGACTTTC.

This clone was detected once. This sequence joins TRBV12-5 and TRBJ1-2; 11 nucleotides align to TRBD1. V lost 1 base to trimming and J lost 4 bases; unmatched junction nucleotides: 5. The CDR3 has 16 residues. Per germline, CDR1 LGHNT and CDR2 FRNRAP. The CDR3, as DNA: TGTGCTAGTGGTTTGGCCGGGGACAGGGGGGGCTATGGCTACACCTTC. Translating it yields CASGLAGDRGGYGYTF.

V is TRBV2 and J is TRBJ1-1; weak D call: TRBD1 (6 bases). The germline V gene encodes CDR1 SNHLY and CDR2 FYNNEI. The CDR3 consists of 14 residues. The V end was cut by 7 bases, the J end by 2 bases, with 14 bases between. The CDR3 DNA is TGTGCCAGCAAGGTGGACAGCCTAAACACTGAAGCTTTCTTT. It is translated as CASKVDSLNTEAFF.

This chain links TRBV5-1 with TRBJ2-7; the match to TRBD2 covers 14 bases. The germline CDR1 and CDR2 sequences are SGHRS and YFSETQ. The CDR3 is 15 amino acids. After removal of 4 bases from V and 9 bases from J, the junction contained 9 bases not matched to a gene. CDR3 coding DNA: TGCGCCAGCAGCAAGGGGACTAGCGGGGGTTCAGTGCAGTACTTC. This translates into CASSKGTSGGSVQYF.

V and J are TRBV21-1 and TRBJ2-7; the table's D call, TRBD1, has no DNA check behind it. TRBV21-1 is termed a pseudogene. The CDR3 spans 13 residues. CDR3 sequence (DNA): TGTGCCAGCAGCAAAGGGGCCTACTACGAGCAGTACTTC. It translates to CASSKGAYYEQYF.

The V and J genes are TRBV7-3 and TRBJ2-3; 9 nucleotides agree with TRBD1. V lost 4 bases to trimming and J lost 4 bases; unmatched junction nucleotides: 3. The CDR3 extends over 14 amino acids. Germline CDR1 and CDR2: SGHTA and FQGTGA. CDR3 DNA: TGTGCCAGCAGCTCCGACAGGGGGGCAGATACGCAGTATTTT. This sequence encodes CASSSDRGADTQYF.

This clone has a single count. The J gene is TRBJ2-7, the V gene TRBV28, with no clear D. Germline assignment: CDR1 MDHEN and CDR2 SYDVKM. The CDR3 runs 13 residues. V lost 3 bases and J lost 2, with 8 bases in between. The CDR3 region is CASSLPGPYEQYF. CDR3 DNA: TGTGCCAGCAGTTTGCCCGGACCCTACGAGCAGTACTTC. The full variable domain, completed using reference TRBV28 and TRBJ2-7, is DVKVTQSSRYLVKRTGEKVFLECVQDMDHENMFWYRQDPGLGLRLIYFSYDVKMKEKGDIPEGYSVSREKKERFSLILESASTNQTSMYLCASSLPGPYEQYFGPGTRLTVT.

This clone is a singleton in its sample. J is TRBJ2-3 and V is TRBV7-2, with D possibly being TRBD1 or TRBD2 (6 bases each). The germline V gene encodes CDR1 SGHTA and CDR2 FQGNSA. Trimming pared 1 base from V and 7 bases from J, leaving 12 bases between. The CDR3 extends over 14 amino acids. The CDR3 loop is CASSLERGANTQYF. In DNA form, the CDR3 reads TGTGCCAGCAGCTTAGAAAGGGGGGCAAATACGCAGTATTTT.

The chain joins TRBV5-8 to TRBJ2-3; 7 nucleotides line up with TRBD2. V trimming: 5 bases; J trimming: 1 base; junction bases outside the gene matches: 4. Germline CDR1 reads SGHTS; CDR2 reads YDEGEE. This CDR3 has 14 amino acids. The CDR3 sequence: CASRPAGGTDTQYF. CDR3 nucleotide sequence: TGTGCCAGCAGGCCGGCGGGGGGCACAGATACGCAGTATTTT.

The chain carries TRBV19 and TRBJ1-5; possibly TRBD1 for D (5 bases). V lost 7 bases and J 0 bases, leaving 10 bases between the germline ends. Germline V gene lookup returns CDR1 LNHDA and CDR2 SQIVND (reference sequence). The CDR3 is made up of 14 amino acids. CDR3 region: CASTGEYSNQPQHF. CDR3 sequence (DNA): TGTGCCAGTACGGGGGAGTATAGCAATCAGCCCCAGCATTTT.

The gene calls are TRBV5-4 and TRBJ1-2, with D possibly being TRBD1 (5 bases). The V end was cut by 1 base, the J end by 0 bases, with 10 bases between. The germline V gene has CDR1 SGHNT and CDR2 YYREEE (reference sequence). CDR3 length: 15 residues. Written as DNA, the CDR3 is TGTGCCAGCAGCTTGAGAGGGGTAGCTAACTATGGCTACACCTTC. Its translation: CASSLRGVANYGYTF.